This TCR beta chain was recovered during a study of somatic mutations in cytotoxic T cells in rheumatoid arthritis. About the study: Sorting by flow gave nearly 100% purity for some V beta antibody-stained T-cell populations, including V beta1+ cells sequenced for TCRB.

Study observations and caveats: With about 60 patients examined, under ten had a largest CD8+ clone exceeding 20% of CD8+ cells. Patients with rheumatoid arthritis, but not healthy controls, had CD8+ clonality that increased with age.

Measured with immunoSEQ multiplex PCR; TCRdb has only the in-frame clones, and not every one. The sample shows about 8,600 clones, approximately 75% of them seen only once. V lost 0 bases and J lost 7, with 18 bases in between. CDR3 length equals 17 residues. The germline V gene has CDR1 LNHNV and CDR2 YYDKDF (reference sequence). This clone appeared once. Its specificity is not known. CD4+ cells and CD8+ cells were each obtained through positive magnetic bead selection, and their purity was assessed by flow cytometry. Input material: CD8+ T cells sorted from blood. The TCR was taken from a woman in her forties or fifties in good health. The chain recombines TRBV15 with TRBJ2-2, with TRBD1 as a possible D gene (5 bases). As DNA, the CDR3 is TGTGCCACCAGCAGAGAAAGGTCAGGGATGGTTCACGGGGAGCTGTTTTTT. This sequence encodes CATSRERSGMVHGELFF.